Listed below are T cell receptor beta chains from one sample, sequenced in a study of T cells after yellow fever vaccination. TCRdb re-called the 5' RACE reads through MiXCR, storing one row per CDR3 protein. Among about 320,000 distinct CDR3 sequences listed, approximately 12% were seen once. Here the sequenced sample was CD4+ T cells sorted from PBMCs, taken 15 days after the yellow fever booster vaccination. The receptors originated from a man aged 18 to 29 who received the YFV17D yellow fever vaccine. Both conserved end residues are part of each CDR3. Fields, in order: clone size, J gene, V gene, D gene, CDR3 DNA, CDR3 protein. D genes are given only for firm matches. Clone size is shown for a subset of rows, as once, few, many or a class of expanded clone.

. TRBJ1-3 TRBV12-3/TRBV12-4 . TGTGCCAGCAGCGCTGGACAAGCCTCTGGAAACACCATATATTTT CASSAGQASGNTIYF
many TRBJ2-1 TRBV12-3/TRBV12-4 . TGTGCCAGCAGTCCCAATATAGAGAATGAGCAGTTCTTC CASSPNIENEQFF
many TRBJ1-1 TRBV7-3 . TGTGCCAGCAGCTTAATTGGGGGGAACACTGAAGCTTTCTTT CASSLIGGNTEAFF
. TRBJ1-6 TRBV9 TRBD1 TGTGCCAGCAGCGCCAGGACCGGGACAGGGAGTCTGGAGGGCCCTTCACCCCTCCACTTT CASSARTGTGSLEGPSPLHF
few TRBJ2-3 TRBV9 TRBD2 TGTGCCAGCAGCGCCCCCTTCGCACTAGCGGGGGCAACTAGCACAGATACGCAGTATTTT CASSAPFALAGATSTDTQYF
few TRBJ2-3 TRBV20-1 TRBD1 TGCAGAGGACAGGAATCTGATACGCAGTATTTT CRGQESDTQYF
. TRBJ2-2 TRBV20-1 . TGCAGTGCTAGAGATCCGATAACCGGGGAGCTGTTTTTT CSARDPITGELFF
few TRBJ2-2 TRBV12-5 TRBD1 TGTGCTAGTGGTTTGGTACTGGACAGGTCCCCCGGGGAGCTGTTTTTT CASGLVLDRSPGELFF
many TRBJ1-2 TRBV9 . TGTGCCAGCAGCGTAGGGCCTACCCCGAACTATGGCTACACCTTC CASSVGPTPNYGYTF
. TRBJ2-1 TRBV12-3/TRBV12-4 . TGTGCCAGCAGTTTCCAGGGCCCCTACAATGAGCAGTTCTTC CASSFQGPYNEQFF
. TRBJ1-2 TRBV11-2 . TGTGCCAGCAGCTTAGCTTTCCGGGGGAATAACTATGGCTACACCTTC CASSLAFRGNNYGYTF
few TRBJ1-6 TRBV7-6 . TGTGCCAGCAGCTTAGAAGCAGGGTCAAGGGGCTCCTATAATTCACCCCTCCACTTT CASSLEAGSRGSYNSPLHF
few TRBJ1-1 TRBV5-1 . TGCGCCAGCAGCTTGGTCCAGGCCACTGAAGCTTTCTTT CASSLVQATEAFF
few TRBJ1-4 TRBV15 . TGTGCCACCAGCAGAGATGGGGGAGAAAAACTGTTTTTT CATSRDGGEKLFF
many TRBJ2-2 TRBV4-3 TRBD1 TGCGCCAGCAGCCAATCCGGCCAAGGGGGCCTGAACACCGGGGAGCTGTTTTTT CASSQSGQGGLNTGELFF
few TRBJ2-5 TRBV5-1 . TGCGCCAGCAGCTTCTCCCTTAGCTACCAAGAGACCCAGTACTTC CASSFSLSYQETQYF
. TRBJ2-1 TRBV5-6 . TGTGCCAGCAGCTTGTGGGGGCGCTCCTACAATGAGCAGTTCTTC CASSLWGRSYNEQFF
. TRBJ2-1 TRBV6-5 TRBD2 TGTGCCAGCAGGACGACTAGCGGGGGGTCTCCACAACAGTTCTTC CASRTTSGGSPQQFF
few TRBJ2-1 TRBV19 . TGTGCCAGTAGTATAGGCCCTCCCGGCAGGGAGTACAATGAGCAGTTCTTC CASSIGPPGREYNEQFF
few TRBJ2-1 TRBV20-1 TRBD2 TGCAGTGCTAGTAGCCTCGGGGGGGAGCAGTTCTTC CSASSLGGEQFF
few TRBJ2-1 TRBV6-6 TRBD2 TGTGCCAGCAGTTATACCCCGGGTAGCGGGGGGGAAAATGAGCAGTTCTTC CASSYTPGSGGENEQFF
many TRBJ2-3 TRBV3-1 . TGTGCCAGCAGCCCAAGTGCGGGAGATACGCAGTATTTT CASSPSAGDTQYF
. TRBJ1-1 TRBV5-4 . TGTGCCAGCAGCCCCGGAGGGTCCGTCCGAGGCACTGAAGCTTTCTTT CASSPGGSVRGTEAFF